This T cell receptor beta chain appears in the sequencing data of a study of blood T cell repertoires in COVID-19. Study details: The United States, Italy and Spain were the sources of the acute and convalescent COVID-19 samples. The analysed material was cDNA or gDNA that came from T cells, B-cell-depleted T cells, or PBMCs.

Trimming left V 2 bases short and J 7 bases short, with 15 bases between. The CDR3 runs 15 residues. CDR1 is SGHTA and CDR2 is FQGTGA in the germline V gene. This clone was detected once. In the authors' workflow: Amplification from reference gene primers served as the basis for estimated nucleated cell counts. TCRdb keeps only in-frame clones here, not all; method: immunoSEQ multiplex PCR. Clonal size and the V and J genes are those of that table, whereas D and trimming came from the DNA. The data show about 200,000 clones, 80% to 90% seen once. The chain uses TRBV7-3 and TRBJ2-1; no reliable D call. The TCR comes from a man between 60 and 75 years old who had recovered from COVID-19. Sequencing used peripheral blood. CDR3 region: CASSLGGVPLNEQFF. The CDR3 nucleotides read TGTGCCAGCAGCTTAGGCGGAGTCCCATTGAATGAGCAGTTCTTC.